Listed below are T cell receptor beta chains from one sample, sequenced in a study of T-cell memory formation after mild COVID-19. TCRdb redid the calling of the 5' RACE reads with MiXCR, one entry per CDR3 protein. The data hold some 450,000 distinct CDR3 sequences, with 20% observed a single time. Sample: PBMCs or a T cell subset sorted from them (not recorded which). The receptor set was obtained from an adult woman who had mild COVID-19 (a few samples of this study predate the infection). Cell type and time point are not known. Both conserved end residues are part of each CDR3. Each record gives: J gene, clone size, V gene, D gene, CDR3 DNA, CDR3 protein. A D gene is named only where the DNA matches it firmly. A clone size is listed for some rows: how often the clone was seen (once, few, many), or a class if it is expanded.

J: TRBJ1-2
size: few
V: TRBV11-2
D: -
DNA: TGTGCCAGCAGCTTCTCCGGGACCTATGGCTACACCTTC
CDR3: CASSFSGTYGYTF

J: TRBJ2-2
size: -
V: TRBV2
D: TRBD2
DNA: TGTGCCAGCAGCGAGTACCTAGCGGGGGGAACGAACACCGGGGAGCTGTTTTTT
CDR3: CASSEYLAGGTNTGELFF

J: TRBJ1-6
size: -
V: TRBV10-3
D: TRBD1
DNA: TGTGCCATCAGTGGAACAGGGGACAATTCACCCCTCCACTTT
CDR3: CAISGTGDNSPLHF

J: TRBJ2-1
size: few
V: TRBV7-9
D: -
DNA: TGTGCCAGCAGCTTAGATTATGAGCAGTTCTTC
CDR3: CASSLDYEQFF

J: TRBJ2-3
size: -
V: TRBV4-1
D: TRBD2
DNA: TGCGCCAGCAGCCAGACTTCCGGGACTATAACGGACATGCCGCAGTATTTT
CDR3: CASSQTSGTITDMPQYF

J: TRBJ2-1
size: many
V: TRBV7-2
D: TRBD2
DNA: TGTGCCAGCAGCCCCACCCTAAGCGGGAAAAAGTTC
CDR3: CASSPTLSGKKF

J: TRBJ2-7
size: few
V: TRBV10-3
D: TRBD2
DNA: TGTGCCAGTACGGGAGGTACCTCCTACGAGCAGTACTTC
CDR3: CASTGGTSYEQYF

J: TRBJ2-2
size: -
V: TRBV7-3
D: -
DNA: TGTGCCAGCAGCCAGGGGCGGCAGGGGAAGTCCGGGGAGCTGTTTTTT
CDR3: CASSQGRQGKSGELFF

J: TRBJ1-2
size: -
V: TRBV2
D: -
DNA: TGTGCCAGCAGTGTAGAGGACGTACGAACCTTC
CDR3: CASSVEDVRTF

J: TRBJ2-1
size: -
V: TRBV2
D: TRBD2
DNA: TGTGCCAGCAGGGTGAGACTAGCGGGGGGGAATGAGCAGTTCTTC
CDR3: CASRVRLAGGNEQFF

J: TRBJ2-2
size: -
V: TRBV7-8
D: -
DNA: TGTGCCAGCAGCTTACTAGGGGGGGGCGACACTTGGGTCACCGGGGAGCTGTTTTTT
CDR3: CASSLLGGGDTWVTGELFF

J: TRBJ1-4
size: -
V: TRBV15
D: -
DNA: TGTGCCACCACCCGGGGTGGTAATGAAAAACTGTTTTTT
CDR3: CATTRGGNEKLFF

J: TRBJ2-3
size: -
V: TRBV24-1
D: -
DNA: TGTGCCACCAGTGATCGCGGGTCGGGGAGTGACACAGATACGCAGTATTTT
CDR3: CATSDRGSGSDTDTQYF

J: TRBJ1-2
size: -
V: TRBV20-1
D: TRBD1
DNA: TGCAGTGCTAGAGAGGGGACAGGGGATGGCTACACCTTC
CDR3: CSAREGTGDGYTF

J: TRBJ1-1
size: -
V: TRBV27
D: TRBD1
DNA: TGTGCCAGCAGTGAGGACAGGTTAGGGAACAGTGAAGCTTTCTTT
CDR3: CASSEDRLGNSEAFF

J: TRBJ1-4
size: -
V: TRBV5-6
D: TRBD1
DNA: TGTGCCAGCAGGTCCTACGGGACAGGTGTTGAAAAACTGTTTTTT
CDR3: CASRSYGTGVEKLFF

J: TRBJ2-7
size: few
V: TRBV11-2
D: -
DNA: TGTGCCAGCAGGGGTTGGTCCTACGAGCAGTACTTC
CDR3: CASRGWSYEQYF

J: TRBJ2-6
size: few
V: TRBV25-1
D: -
DNA: TGTGCCAGCAGTGTCTCCGCTGCGGGGGGGGCCAACGTCCTGACTTTC
CDR3: CASSVSAAGGANVLTF

J: TRBJ2-7
size: few
V: TRBV9
D: -
DNA: TGTGCCAGCAGCGTCGAGGCAGGGGCAGACTACGAGCAGTACTTC
CDR3: CASSVEAGADYEQYF

J: TRBJ2-1
size: few
V: TRBV4-3
D: TRBD2
DNA: TGCGCCAGCAGCCGGGCAAGCGGGAGCTCCTACAATGAGCAGTTCTTC
CDR3: CASSRASGSSYNEQFF

J: TRBJ2-2
size: few
V: TRBV6-5
D: TRBD1
DNA: TGTGCCAGCAGTTATCTACAGAACAGGGGGAACACCGGGGAGCTGTTTTTT
CDR3: CASSYLQNRGNTGELFF

J: TRBJ2-7
size: few
V: TRBV9
D: -
DNA: TGTGCCAGCAGCGTAGAAGGCAGACCGTACGAGCAGTACTTC
CDR3: CASSVEGRPYEQYF

J: TRBJ2-1
size: few
V: TRBV5-4
D: -
DNA: TGTGCCAGCACCCTTGCCCCTAGTCAGAATGAGCAGTTCTTC
CDR3: CASTLAPSQNEQFF

J: TRBJ1-2
size: many
V: TRBV12-3/TRBV12-4
D: -
DNA: TGTGCCAGCAGTTCCTGGGACCCATCAAGAGACTATGGCTACACCTTC
CDR3: CASSSWDPSRDYGYTF

J: TRBJ1-2
size: -
V: TRBV12-3/TRBV12-4
D: TRBD1
DNA: TGTGCCTCGACAGGGATTAACTATGGCTACACCTTC
CDR3: CASTGINYGYTF

J: TRBJ2-7
size: -
V: TRBV7-8
D: -
DNA: TGTGCCAGCAGCTCGCTGGACGGCCACGAGCAGTACTTC
CDR3: CASSSLDGHEQYF

J: TRBJ2-3
size: -
V: TRBV7-3
D: -
DNA: TGTGCCAGCAGCTTGAACGGGATCCCCACAGATACGCAGTATTTT
CDR3: CASSLNGIPTDTQYF

J: TRBJ2-1
size: many
V: TRBV12-3/TRBV12-4
D: -
DNA: TGTGCCAGCATTCGGGAGCCCTACAATGAGCAGTTCTTC
CDR3: CASIREPYNEQFF

J: TRBJ2-2
size: few
V: TRBV6-1
D: -
DNA: TGTGCCAGTTTGGAACAGGGAGGGACCGGGGAGCTGTTTTTT
CDR3: CASLEQGGTGELFF

J: TRBJ2-7
size: few
V: TRBV6-1
D: TRBD1
DNA: TGTGCCAGCAGTGTTCAGGGACAGGGAGGCGAGCAGTACTTC
CDR3: CASSVQGQGGEQYF

J: TRBJ2-3
size: -
V: TRBV29-1
D: -
DNA: TGCAGCGTTTCCAGGACAGATACGCAGTATTTT
CDR3: CSVSRTDTQYF

J: TRBJ1-2
size: -
V: TRBV10-3
D: -
DNA: TGTGCCATCAGTGAGTCGGTAACCGAGTTGCATCGAAACTATGGCTACACCTTC
CDR3: CAISESVTELHRNYGYTF

J: TRBJ1-1
size: -
V: TRBV7-9
D: -
DNA: TGTGCCAGCAGCTTAGCGCGGTGGGGGCAGGTGAACACTGAAGCTTTCTTT
CDR3: CASSLARWGQVNTEAFF

J: TRBJ2-2
size: few
V: TRBV29-1
D: -
DNA: TGCAGCGTTGATGTAAACACCGGGGAGCTGTTTTTT
CDR3: CSVDVNTGELFF

J: TRBJ2-5
size: -
V: TRBV27
D: -
DNA: TGTGCCAGCAGAAAAACAAACGGGGAGACCCAGTACTTC
CDR3: CASRKTNGETQYF

J: TRBJ2-7
size: -
V: TRBV4-2
D: TRBD2
DNA: TGTGCCAGCAGCCAAGGTGGGACTAGCGGCTACGAGCAGTACTTC
CDR3: CASSQGGTSGYEQYF

J: TRBJ2-1
size: few
V: TRBV7-2
D: TRBD2
DNA: TGTGCCCGGGGACGGGGGGGTTACAATGAGCAGTTCTTC
CDR3: CARGRGGYNEQFF

J: TRBJ1-5
size: -
V: TRBV20-1
D: TRBD1
DNA: TGCAGTGCGGAAACAGGGGGCATCGGCAATCAGCCCCAGCATTTT
CDR3: CSAETGGIGNQPQHF

J: TRBJ2-7
size: -
V: TRBV5-1
D: -
DNA: TGCGCCAGCAGCTTGGACCCCGTTGATCGCTCCTACGAGCAGTACTTC
CDR3: CASSLDPVDRSYEQYF

J: TRBJ1-6
size: -
V: TRBV7-2
D: TRBD1
DNA: TGTGCCAGCAGCCGACAGGGGCCTGGATATAATTCACCCCTCCACTTT
CDR3: CASSRQGPGYNSPLHF

J: TRBJ2-7
size: -
V: TRBV20-1
D: TRBD2
DNA: TGCAGTGCTACGAGCGGGATCCTTTCCTACGAGCAGTACTTC
CDR3: CSATSGILSYEQYF

J: TRBJ1-1
size: -
V: TRBV9
D: -
DNA: TGTGCCAGCAGCGTAGACATTCAGGGAACTGAAGCTTTCTTT
CDR3: CASSVDIQGTEAFF

J: TRBJ2-7
size: few
V: TRBV18
D: TRBD1
DNA: TGTGCCAGCTCACCAGGACAGGGCATGGGGGAGCAGTACTTC
CDR3: CASSPGQGMGEQYF

J: TRBJ2-5
size: few
V: TRBV25-1
D: -
DNA: TGTGCCAGCGCCTCGGATGAAGGGGTCGAAGAGACCCAGTACTTC
CDR3: CASASDEGVEETQYF

J: TRBJ2-2
size: few
V: TRBV4-3
D: TRBD1
DNA: TGCGCCAGCAGCCAAGTCGTCGGGACAGGGGGACCCGGGGAGCTGTTTTTT
CDR3: CASSQVVGTGGPGELFF

J: TRBJ1-1
size: -
V: TRBV15
D: TRBD1
DNA: TGTGCCACCAGCGACAGGGGCTATGGGAACACTGAAGCTTTCTTT
CDR3: CATSDRGYGNTEAFF

J: TRBJ1-2
size: few
V: TRBV6-5
D: TRBD1
DNA: TGTGCCAGCAGTTACTTGGGGATGACAGGGAACTATGGCTACACCTTC
CDR3: CASSYLGMTGNYGYTF

J: TRBJ2-5
size: few
V: TRBV21-1
D: -
DNA: TGTGCCAGCAGCAATGGAACTGGGGGAGGGCAAGAGACCCAGTACTTC
CDR3: CASSNGTGGGQETQYF

J: TRBJ2-7
size: few
V: TRBV20-1
D: -
DNA: TGCAGTGCTCATGAGGCAGGAACCCCTCGGAACGAGCAGTACTTC
CDR3: CSAHEAGTPRNEQYF

J: TRBJ2-2
size: few
V: TRBV6-2/TRBV6-3
D: -
DNA: TGTGCCAGCAGCTACAGGGGACTGCTAGGGACCGGGGAGCTGTTTTTT
CDR3: CASSYRGLLGTGELFF

J: TRBJ1-1
size: -
V: TRBV11-3
D: -
DNA: TGTGCCAGCAGCCCCCCGGGGGAGGGTTGGAGCTCTGAAGCTTTCTTT
CDR3: CASSPPGEGWSSEAFF

J: TRBJ1-1
size: few
V: TRBV12-3/TRBV12-4
D: TRBD1
DNA: TGTGCCAGCAGTCAACCACCCGGGGCGGACAGGATGAACACTGAAGCTTTCTTT
CDR3: CASSQPPGADRMNTEAFF

J: TRBJ2-7
size: -
V: TRBV29-1
D: TRBD2
DNA: TGCAGCGCCCAGGGACTAGCGGGAGGAATCTACGAGCAGTACTTC
CDR3: CSAQGLAGGIYEQYF

J: TRBJ2-5
size: -
V: TRBV3-1
D: TRBD2
DNA: TGTGCCAGCAGCCAAGGTAGTAGCGGGGGGCAAGAGACCCAGTACTTC
CDR3: CASSQGSSGGQETQYF

J: TRBJ2-1
size: -
V: TRBV6-2/TRBV6-3
D: TRBD2
DNA: TGTGCCAGCAGTTACTTGAGTCTAGCGGGATTAAACAATGAGCAGTTCTTC
CDR3: CASSYLSLAGLNNEQFF

J: TRBJ2-7
size: many
V: TRBV20-1
D: TRBD2
DNA: TGCAGTGCAAGCCCTAGCGGGGGGAACTACGAGCAGTACTTC
CDR3: CSASPSGGNYEQYF

J: TRBJ2-5
size: -
V: TRBV12-3/TRBV12-4
D: -
DNA: TGTGCCAGCAGCCGGCAGGGACCGGGGCAAGAGACCCAGTACTTC
CDR3: CASSRQGPGQETQYF

J: TRBJ2-1
size: -
V: TRBV5-5
D: -
DNA: TGTGCCAGCAGCGGGCAGGTCTCCTACAATGAGCAGTTCTTC
CDR3: CASSGQVSYNEQFF